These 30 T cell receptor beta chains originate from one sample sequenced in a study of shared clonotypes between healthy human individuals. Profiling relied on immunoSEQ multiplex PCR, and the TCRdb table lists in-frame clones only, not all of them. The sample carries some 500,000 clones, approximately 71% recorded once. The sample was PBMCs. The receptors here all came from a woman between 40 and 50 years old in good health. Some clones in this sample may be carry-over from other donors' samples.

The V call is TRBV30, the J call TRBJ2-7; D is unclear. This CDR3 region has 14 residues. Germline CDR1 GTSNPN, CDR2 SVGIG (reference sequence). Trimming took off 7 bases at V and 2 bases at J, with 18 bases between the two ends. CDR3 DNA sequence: TGTGCCTTCCGGCGACCGACCCAGACCTACGAGCAGTACTTC. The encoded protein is CAFRRPTQTYEQYF.

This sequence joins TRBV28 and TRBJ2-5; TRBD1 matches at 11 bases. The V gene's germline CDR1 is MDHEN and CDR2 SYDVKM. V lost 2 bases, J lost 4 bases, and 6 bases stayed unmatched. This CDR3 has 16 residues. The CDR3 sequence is CASSLPRDRGLETQYF. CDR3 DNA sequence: TGTGCCAGCAGTTTACCCCGGGACAGGGGGTTAGAGACCCAGTACTTC. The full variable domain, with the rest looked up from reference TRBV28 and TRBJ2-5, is DVKVTQSSRYLVKRTGEKVFLECVQDMDHENMFWYRQDPGLGLRLIYFSYDVKMKEKGDIPEGYSVSREKKERFSLILESASTNQTSMYLCASSLPRDRGLETQYFGPGTRLLVL.

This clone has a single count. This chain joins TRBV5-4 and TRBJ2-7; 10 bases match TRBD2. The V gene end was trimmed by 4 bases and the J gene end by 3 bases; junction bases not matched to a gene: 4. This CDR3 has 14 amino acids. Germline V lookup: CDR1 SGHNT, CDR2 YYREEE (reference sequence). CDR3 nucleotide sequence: TGTGCCAGCAGCCCCAGGACTAGCGGCTACGAGCAGTACTTC. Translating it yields CASSPRTSGYEQYF.

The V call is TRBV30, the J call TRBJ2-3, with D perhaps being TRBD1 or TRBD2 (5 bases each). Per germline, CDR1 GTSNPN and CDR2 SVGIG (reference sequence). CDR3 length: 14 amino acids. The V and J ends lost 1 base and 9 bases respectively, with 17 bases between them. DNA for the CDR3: TGTGCCTGGAGTGATACTGGTTCCAGGGAGACGCAGTATTTT. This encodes CAWSDTGSRETQYF.

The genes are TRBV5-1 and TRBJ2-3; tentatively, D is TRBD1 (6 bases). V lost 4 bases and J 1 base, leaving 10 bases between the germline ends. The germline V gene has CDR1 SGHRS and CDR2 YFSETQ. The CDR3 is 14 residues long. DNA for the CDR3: TGCGCCAGCAGCCAACAGGGTGGCACAGATACGCAGTATTTT. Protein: CASSQQGGTDTQYF.

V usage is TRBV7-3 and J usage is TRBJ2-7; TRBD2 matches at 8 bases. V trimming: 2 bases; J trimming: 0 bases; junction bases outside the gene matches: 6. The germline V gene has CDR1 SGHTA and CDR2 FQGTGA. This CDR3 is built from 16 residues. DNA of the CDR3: TGTGCCAGCAGCTTAGGGCCTAGCGGGCACTCCTACGAGCAGTACTTC. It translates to CASSLGPSGHSYEQYF.

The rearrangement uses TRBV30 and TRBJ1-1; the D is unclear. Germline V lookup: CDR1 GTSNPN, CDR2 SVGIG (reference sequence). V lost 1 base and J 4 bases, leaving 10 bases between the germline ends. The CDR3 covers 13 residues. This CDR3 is CAWSALAGTEAFF. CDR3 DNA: TGTGCCTGGAGTGCTCTAGCCGGCACTGAAGCTTTCTTT.

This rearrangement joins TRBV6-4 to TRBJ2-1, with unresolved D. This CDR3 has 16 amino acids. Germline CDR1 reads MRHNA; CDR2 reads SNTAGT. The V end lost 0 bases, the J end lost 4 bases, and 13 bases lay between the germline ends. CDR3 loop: CASSDSHSQLYNEQFF. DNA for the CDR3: TGTGCCAGCAGTGACTCGCACAGCCAGCTATACAATGAGCAGTTCTTC.

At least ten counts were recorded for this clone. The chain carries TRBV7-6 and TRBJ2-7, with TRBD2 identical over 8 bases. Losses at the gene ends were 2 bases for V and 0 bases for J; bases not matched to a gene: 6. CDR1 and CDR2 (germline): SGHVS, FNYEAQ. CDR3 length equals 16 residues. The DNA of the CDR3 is TGTGCCAGCAGCTTAACCGGGACTAGACACTCCTACGAGCAGTACTTC. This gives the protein CASSLTGTRHSYEQYF.

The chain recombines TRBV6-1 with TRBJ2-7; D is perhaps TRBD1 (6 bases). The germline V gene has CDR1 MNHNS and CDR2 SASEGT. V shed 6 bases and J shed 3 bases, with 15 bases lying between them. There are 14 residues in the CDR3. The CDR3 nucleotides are TGTGCCAGCAGGAAGTTGCAGGGGATCTACGAGCAGTACTTC. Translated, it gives CASRKLQGIYEQYF.

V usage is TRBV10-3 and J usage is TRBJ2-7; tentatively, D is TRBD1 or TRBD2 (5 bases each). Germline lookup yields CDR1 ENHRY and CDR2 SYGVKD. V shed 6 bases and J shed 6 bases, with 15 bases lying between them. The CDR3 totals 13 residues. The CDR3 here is CAISPDGALEQYF. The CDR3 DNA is TGTGCCATCAGCCCTGACGGGGCCCTCGAGCAGTACTTC.

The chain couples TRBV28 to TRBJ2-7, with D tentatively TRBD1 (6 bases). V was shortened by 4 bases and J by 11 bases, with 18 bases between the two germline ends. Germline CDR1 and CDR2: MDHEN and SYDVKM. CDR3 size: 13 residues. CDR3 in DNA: TGTGCCAGCAGTTATAACAGGGTTCGTGAGAAGTACTTC. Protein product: CASSYNRVREKYF.

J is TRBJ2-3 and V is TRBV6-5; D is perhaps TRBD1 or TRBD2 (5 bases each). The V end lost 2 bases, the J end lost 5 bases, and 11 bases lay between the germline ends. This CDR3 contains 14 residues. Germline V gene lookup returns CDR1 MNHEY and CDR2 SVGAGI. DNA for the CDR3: TGTGCCAGCAGTTACGGGACCCAAGGAGATACGCAGTATTTT. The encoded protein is CASSYGTQGDTQYF.

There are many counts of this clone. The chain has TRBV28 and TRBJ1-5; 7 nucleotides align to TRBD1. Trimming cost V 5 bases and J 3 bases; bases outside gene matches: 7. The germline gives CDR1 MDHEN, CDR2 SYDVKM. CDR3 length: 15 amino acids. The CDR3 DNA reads TGTGCCAGCAGTCCCTTGACAGGGAACAATCAGCCCCAGCATTTT. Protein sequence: CASSPLTGNNQPQHF.

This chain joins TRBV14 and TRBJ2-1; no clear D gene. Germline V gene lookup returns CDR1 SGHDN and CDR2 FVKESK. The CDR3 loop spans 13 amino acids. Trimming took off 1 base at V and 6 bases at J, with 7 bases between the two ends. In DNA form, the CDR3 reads TGTGCCAGCAGCCAAGCGTGGCTCAATGAGCAGTTCTTC. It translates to CASSQAWLNEQFF.

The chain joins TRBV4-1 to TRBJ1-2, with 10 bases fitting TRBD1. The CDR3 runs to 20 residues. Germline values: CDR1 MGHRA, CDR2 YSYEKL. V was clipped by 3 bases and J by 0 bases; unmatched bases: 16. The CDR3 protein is CASSHDLLEDRGRSNYGYTF. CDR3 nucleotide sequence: TGCGCCAGCAGCCACGACCTCCTCGAAGACAGGGGGCGTTCTAACTATGGCTACACCTTC.

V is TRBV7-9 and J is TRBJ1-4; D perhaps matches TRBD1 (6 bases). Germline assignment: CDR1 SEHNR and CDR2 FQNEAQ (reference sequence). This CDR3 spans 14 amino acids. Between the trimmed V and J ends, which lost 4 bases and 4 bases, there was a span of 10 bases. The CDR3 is CASSSGQLNEKLFF. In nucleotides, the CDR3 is TGTGCCAGCAGCTCTGGACAGCTTAATGAAAAACTGTTTTTT. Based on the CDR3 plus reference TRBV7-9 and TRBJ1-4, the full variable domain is DTGVSQNPRHKITKRGQNVTFRCDPISEHNRLYWYRQTLGQGPEFLTYFQNEAQLEKSRLLSDRFSAERPKGSFSTLEIQRTEQGDSAMYLCASSSGQLNEKLFFGSGTQLSVL.

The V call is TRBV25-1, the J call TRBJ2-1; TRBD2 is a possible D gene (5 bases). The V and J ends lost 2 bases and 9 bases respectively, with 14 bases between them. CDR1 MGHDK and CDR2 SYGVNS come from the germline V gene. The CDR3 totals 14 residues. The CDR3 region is CASSEPGSGGEQFF. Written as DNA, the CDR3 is TGTGCCAGCAGTGAACCCGGAAGCGGTGGTGAGCAGTTCTTC. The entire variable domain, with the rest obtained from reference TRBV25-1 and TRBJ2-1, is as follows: EADIYQTPRYLVIGTGKKITLECSQTMGHDKMYWYQQDPGMELHLIHYSYGVNSTEKGDLSSESTVSRIRTEHFPLTLESARPSHTSQYLCASSEPGSGGEQFFGPGTRLTVL.

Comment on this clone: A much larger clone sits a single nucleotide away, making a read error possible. In nucleotides, the CDR3 is TGCAGCGTTGTGAGCTGGGATATGGGCTATGGCTACACCTTC. Its translation: CSVVSWDMGYGYTF. The chain couples TRBV29-1 to TRBJ1-2; no firm D call. This CDR3 has 14 residues. Trimming stripped 4 bases from V and 4 bases from J, with 16 bases between. Per the germline V gene, CDR1 is SQVTM and CDR2 is ANQGSEA.

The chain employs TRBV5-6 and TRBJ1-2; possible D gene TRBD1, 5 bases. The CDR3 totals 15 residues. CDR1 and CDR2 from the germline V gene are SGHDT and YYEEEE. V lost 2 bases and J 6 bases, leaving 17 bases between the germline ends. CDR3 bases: TGTGCCAGCAGCTTATTCTGGAGTAGGGGAGATGGCTACACCTTC. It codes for CASSLFWSRGDGYTF. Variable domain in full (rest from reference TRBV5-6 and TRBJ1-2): DAGVTQSPTHLIKTRGQQVTLRCSPKSGHDTVSWYQQALGQGPQFIFQYYEEEERQRGNFPDRFSGHQFPNYSSELNVNALLLGDSALYLCASSLFWSRGDGYTFGSGTRLTVV.

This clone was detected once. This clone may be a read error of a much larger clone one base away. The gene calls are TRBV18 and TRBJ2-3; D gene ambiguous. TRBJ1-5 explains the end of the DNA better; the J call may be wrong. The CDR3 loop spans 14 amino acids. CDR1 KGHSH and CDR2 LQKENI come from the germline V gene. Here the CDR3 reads CASSPRLSTDTQHF. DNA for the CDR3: TGTGCCAGCTCACCACGACTGTCCACAGATACGCAGCATTTT.

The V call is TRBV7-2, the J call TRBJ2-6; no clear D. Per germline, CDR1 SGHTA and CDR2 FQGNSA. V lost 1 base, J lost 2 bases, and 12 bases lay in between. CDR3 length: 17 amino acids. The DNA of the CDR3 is TGTGCCAGCAGCTTAGGGGATCTTCCTCCTGGGGCCAACGTCCTGACTTTC. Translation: CASSLGDLPPGANVLTF.

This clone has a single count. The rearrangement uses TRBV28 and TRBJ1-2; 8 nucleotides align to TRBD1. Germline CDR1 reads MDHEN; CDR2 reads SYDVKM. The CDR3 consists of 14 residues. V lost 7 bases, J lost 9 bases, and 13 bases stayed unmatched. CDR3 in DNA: TGTGCCAGCATCTCAAAAGGACAGGGCATAAGCTACACCTTC. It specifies CASISKGQGISYTF.

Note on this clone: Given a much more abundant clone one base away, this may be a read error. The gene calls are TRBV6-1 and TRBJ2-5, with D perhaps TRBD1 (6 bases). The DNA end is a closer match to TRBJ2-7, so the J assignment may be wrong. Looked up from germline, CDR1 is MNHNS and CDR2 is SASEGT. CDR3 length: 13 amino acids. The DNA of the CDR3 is TGTGGCAGCAACCTAGACAGGATCTACGAGCAGTACTTC. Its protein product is CGSNLDRIYEQYF.

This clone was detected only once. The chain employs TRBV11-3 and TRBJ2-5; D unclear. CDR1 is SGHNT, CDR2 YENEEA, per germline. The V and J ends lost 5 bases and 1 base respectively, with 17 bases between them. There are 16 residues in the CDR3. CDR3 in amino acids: CASSPTAGAGQETQYF. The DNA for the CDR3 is TGTGCCAGCAGCCCCACAGCAGGAGCTGGCCAAGAGACCCAGTACTTC.

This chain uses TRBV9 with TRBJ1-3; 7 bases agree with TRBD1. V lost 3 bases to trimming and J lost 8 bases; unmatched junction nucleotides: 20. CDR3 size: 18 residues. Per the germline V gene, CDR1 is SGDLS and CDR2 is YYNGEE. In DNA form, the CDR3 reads TGTGCCAGCAGCGCCACAGGAGGGACAGTAAGTTCCTGGGACACCATATATTTT. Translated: CASSATGGTVSSWDTIYF.

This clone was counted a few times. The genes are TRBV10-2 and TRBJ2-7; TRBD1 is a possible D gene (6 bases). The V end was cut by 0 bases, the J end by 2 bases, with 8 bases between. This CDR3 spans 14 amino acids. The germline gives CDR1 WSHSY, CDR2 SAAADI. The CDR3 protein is CASSESWGPYEQYF. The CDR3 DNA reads TGCGCCAGCAGTGAGTCTTGGGGGCCCTACGAGCAGTACTTC.

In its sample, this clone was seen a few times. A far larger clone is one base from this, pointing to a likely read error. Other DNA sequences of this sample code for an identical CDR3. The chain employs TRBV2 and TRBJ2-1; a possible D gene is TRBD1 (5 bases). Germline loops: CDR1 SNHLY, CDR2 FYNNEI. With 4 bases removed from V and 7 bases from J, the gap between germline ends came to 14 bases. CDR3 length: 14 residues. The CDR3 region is CASSVWQGSNEQFF. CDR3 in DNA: TGTGCCAGCAGTGTCTGGCAGGGATCGAATGAGCAGTTCTTC. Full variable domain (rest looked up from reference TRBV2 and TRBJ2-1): EPEVTQTPSHQVTQMGQEVILRCVPISNHLYFYWYRQILGQKVEFLVSFYNNEISEKSEIFDDQFSVERPDGSNFTLKIRSTKLEDSAMYFCASSVWQGSNEQFFGPGTRLTVL.

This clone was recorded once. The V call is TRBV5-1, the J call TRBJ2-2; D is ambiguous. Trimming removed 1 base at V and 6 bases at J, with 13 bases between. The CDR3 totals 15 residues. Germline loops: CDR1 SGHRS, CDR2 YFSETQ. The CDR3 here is CASSLTMAWAGELFF. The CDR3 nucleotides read TGCGCCAGCAGCTTGACTATGGCCTGGGCCGGGGAGCTGTTTTTT. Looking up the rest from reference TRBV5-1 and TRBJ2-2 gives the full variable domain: KAGVTQTPRYLIKTRGQQVTLSCSPISGHRSVSWYQQTPGQGLQFLFEYFSETQRNKGNFPGRFSGRQFSNSRSEMNVSTLELGDSALYLCASSLTMAWAGELFFGEGSRLTVL.

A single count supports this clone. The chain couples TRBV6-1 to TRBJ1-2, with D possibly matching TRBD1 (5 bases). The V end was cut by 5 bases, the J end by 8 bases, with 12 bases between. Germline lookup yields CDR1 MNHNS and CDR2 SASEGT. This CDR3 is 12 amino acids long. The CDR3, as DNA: TGTGCCAGCAGTTCCCGGGGCGGAGGCTACACCTTC. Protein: CASSSRGGGYTF.